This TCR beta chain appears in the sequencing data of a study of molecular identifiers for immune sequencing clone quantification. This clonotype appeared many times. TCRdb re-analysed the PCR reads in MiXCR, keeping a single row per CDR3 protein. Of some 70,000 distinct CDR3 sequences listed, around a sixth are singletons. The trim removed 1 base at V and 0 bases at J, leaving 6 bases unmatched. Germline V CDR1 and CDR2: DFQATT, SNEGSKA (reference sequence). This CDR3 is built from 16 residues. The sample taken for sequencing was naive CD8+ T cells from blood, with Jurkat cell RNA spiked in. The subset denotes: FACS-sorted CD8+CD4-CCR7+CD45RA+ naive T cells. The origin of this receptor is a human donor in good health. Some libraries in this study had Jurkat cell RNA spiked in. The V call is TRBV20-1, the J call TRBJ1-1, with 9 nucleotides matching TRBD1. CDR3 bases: TGCAGTGCTAGAGTTGACAGGGGGTTCGTGAACACTGAAGCTTTCTTT. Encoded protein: CSARVDRGFVNTEAFF.